The 2 T cell receptor beta chains below were found in one sample sequenced in a study of T cell repertoires in cytomegalovirus infection. TCRdb reanalysed the reads using MiXCR and keeps one entry per CDR3 protein. The sample yields fewer than 1,000,000 distinct CDR3 sequences, 30% to 40% seen once. These TCRs' antigens remain unknown. The sequencing here drew on cultured CD8+ T cells from PBMCs, taken from culture after CMV antigen stimulation. Receptors originate from a human donor in good health (CMV status not recorded). Some clones in this sample may be carry-over from other donors' samples.

The rearrangement links TRBV6-2 or TRBV6-3 to TRBJ2-7; 11 nucleotides align to TRBD1. The CDR3 runs 16 residues. Germline-derived CDR1 and CDR2 are MNHEY and SVGEGT. The ends lost 5 bases at V and 3 bases at J; junction bases unmatched: 9. The CDR3 DNA reads TGTGCCAGCAGTCCAGGGGACAGGGGGTATGTCTACGAGCAGTACTTC. Translating it yields CASSPGDRGYVYEQYF.

To note about this clonotype: This could be a read error, since a much larger clone is one nucleotide away. The chain has TRBV5-5 and TRBJ2-2; the D is unclear. Germline V lookup: CDR1 SGHKS, CDR2 YYEKEE (reference sequence). This CDR3 spans 14 amino acids. This chain's CDR3 is CVSSLAANTGELFF. The CDR3 coding sequence is TGTGTCAGCAGCTTGGCAGCGAACACCGGGGAGCTGTTTTTT.